This paragraph reports one T cell receptor (beta chain). Measured with immunoSEQ multiplex PCR; TCRdb has only the in-frame clones, and not every one. Among 270,000 or so clones, roughly three quarters were seen once, and the ten largest hold roughly 5%. The sample belongs to a study of cytotoxic CD8 clonotypes in ibrutinib-treated CLL. The CDR3 has 14 amino acids. V gave up 3 bases and J gave up 2 bases; unmatched junction bases: 4. The V gene's germline CDR1 is SEHNR and CDR2 FQNEAQ (reference sequence). This TCR came from a human donor with chronic lymphocytic leukemia. Sequencing used PBMCs, obtained at disease progression, from a patient treated with ibrutinib. The rearrangement joins TRBV7-9 to TRBJ2-7; 7 nucleotides line up with TRBD2. The CDR3 reads CASSLGLSPYEQYF. The CDR3 DNA reads TGTGCCAGCAGCTTGGGACTATCCCCCTACGAGCAGTACTTC.